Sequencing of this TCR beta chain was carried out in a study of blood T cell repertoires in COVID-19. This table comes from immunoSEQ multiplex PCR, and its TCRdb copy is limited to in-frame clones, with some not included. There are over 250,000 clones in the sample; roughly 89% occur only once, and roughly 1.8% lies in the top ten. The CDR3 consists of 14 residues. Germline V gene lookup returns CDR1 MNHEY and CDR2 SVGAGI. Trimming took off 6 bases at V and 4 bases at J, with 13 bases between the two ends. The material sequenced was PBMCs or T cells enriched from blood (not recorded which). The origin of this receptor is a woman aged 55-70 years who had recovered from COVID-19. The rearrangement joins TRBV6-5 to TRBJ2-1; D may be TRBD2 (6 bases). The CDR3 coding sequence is TGTGCCAGCAGGCCGGGACGGGGGTACAATGAGCAGTTCTTC. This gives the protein CASRPGRGYNEQFF.